The 12 T cell receptor beta chains presented below share a single source sample, sequenced in a study of blood T cell repertoires in COVID-19. TCRdb's table, derived via immunoSEQ multiplex PCR, lists solely in-frame clones and lacks some. The sample holds over 80,000 clones, 60% to 80% seen once. Material: peripheral blood. These receptor sequences come from a woman between 50 and 59 years old with acute or convalescent COVID-19.

The chain carries TRBV5-5 and TRBJ1-1, with D possibly matching TRBD1 (5 bases). Trimming removed 0 bases at V and 0 bases at J, with 6 bases between. The CDR3 is 14 residues long. From germline, CDR1 is SGHKS and CDR2 YYEKEE (reference sequence). The CDR3 DNA follows: TGTGCCAGCAGCTTGGAGACAGTGAACACTGAAGCTTTCTTT. It encodes CASSLETVNTEAFF. Variable domain in full (rest from reference TRBV5-5 and TRBJ1-1): DAGVTQSPTHLIKTRGQQVTLRCSPISGHKSVSWYQQVLGQGPQFIFQYYEKEERGRGNFPDRFSARQFPNYSSELNVNALLLGDSALYLCASSLETVNTEAFFGQGTRLTVV.

CDR3 in DNA: TGTGCCAGCAGTGGCCCCGGACAGGGGGGATATGGCTACACCTTC. The encoded protein is CASSGPGQGGYGYTF. V is TRBV25-1 and J is TRBJ1-2; 10 bases agree with TRBD1. The V gene's germline CDR1 is MGHDK and CDR2 SYGVNS. V lost 4 bases, J lost 5 bases, and 7 bases stayed unmatched. The CDR3 has 15 residues.

This clone was seen a handful of times. This chain links TRBV18 with TRBJ1-5, with 8 bases aligning to TRBD1. V shed 0 bases, J shed 4 bases, and the junction held 5 bases outside the gene matches. CDR3 length: 16 residues. The germline CDR1 and CDR2 sequences are KGHSH and LQKENI. CDR3 amino acids: CASSPPEQGGNQPQHF. CDR3 sequence (DNA): TGTGCCAGCTCACCACCTGAACAGGGGGGGAATCAGCCCCAGCATTTT.

This sequence joins TRBV5-1 and TRBJ1-2, with 7 bases lining up with TRBD1. Trimming took 1 base from V and 7 from J; bases not matched to a gene: 13. Germline V CDR1 and CDR2: SGHRS, YFSETQ. The CDR3 contains 16 residues. The CDR3 protein is CASSLRPLRQGGGYTF. The DNA of the CDR3 is TGCGCCAGCAGCTTGCGGCCCCTTCGACAGGGAGGTGGCTACACCTTC.

Only one count was recorded for this clone. The chain couples TRBV28 to TRBJ2-3, with TRBD1 matching 7 bases. Per germline, CDR1 MDHEN and CDR2 SYDVKM. The CDR3 has 15 amino acids. After removal of 5 bases from V and 4 bases from J, the junction contained 9 bases not matched to a gene. CDR3 in amino acids: CASSVTGALADTQYF. CDR3 coding DNA: TGTGCCAGCAGTGTAACAGGGGCCTTAGCAGATACGCAGTATTTT.

The chain carries TRBV19 and TRBJ2-2, with 7 bases lining up with TRBD1. The CDR3 is 16 residues long. The V and J ends lost 3 bases and 1 base, in that order; junction bases with no gene match: 5. Germline loops: CDR1 LNHDA, CDR2 SQIVND (reference sequence). The CDR3 spells CASSILTGLNTGELFF. The CDR3 DNA reads TGTGCCAGTAGTATCCTGACAGGGTTGAACACCGGGGAGCTGTTTTTT.

The genes are TRBV18 and TRBJ1-3; no clear D gene. Germline-derived CDR1 and CDR2 are KGHSH and LQKENI. This CDR3 is built from 16 residues. With 2 bases removed from V and 1 base from J, the gap between germline ends came to 12 bases. DNA of the CDR3: TGTGCCAGCTCACCAACGGGAACCGTGTCTGGAAACACCATATATTTT. Translation gives CASSPTGTVSGNTIYF.

V gene TRBV6-2 or TRBV6-3 combines with J gene TRBJ1-5; 8 bases agree with TRBD1. With 4 bases clipped from V and 7 bases from J, the junction kept 6 bases outside the gene matches. The germline V gene has CDR1 MNHEY and CDR2 SVGEGT. The CDR3 length is 14 residues. CDR3 residues: CASSSQTGVQPQHF. The CDR3 region has the DNA TGTGCCAGCAGTTCTCAGACAGGGGTCCAGCCCCAGCATTTT.

The CDR3 DNA is TGTGCCAGCAGTCCCGGCCGGGGAATGCGTGCTTTCTTT. Its translation: CASSPGRGMRAFF. The chain is built from TRBV27 and TRBJ1-1, with D unclear. Trimming removed 5 bases from V and 11 bases from J, with 18 bases in between. In germline, CDR1 is MNHEY, CDR2 SMNVEV (reference sequence). CDR3 length equals 13 residues.

The chain recombines TRBV6-2 or TRBV6-3 with TRBJ2-3, with unresolved D. Trimming stripped 0 bases from V and 8 bases from J, with 15 bases between. Germline V gene sequence: CDR1 MNHEY, CDR2 SVGEGT. The CDR3 is 15 residues long. The DNA of the CDR3 is TGTGCCAGCAGTTACTCGATGGCTAGTGGTAGTACGCAGTATTTT. This codes for CASSYSMASGSTQYF.

This clone was observed a few times. This chain joins TRBV6-5 and TRBJ1-4; D might be TRBD1 (5 bases). Trimming took 5 bases from V and 8 from J, leaving 18 bases between them. Germline V gene sequence: CDR1 MNHEY, CDR2 SVGAGI. CDR3 length: 15 residues. CDR3 sequence: CASSPMGGVREKLFF. CDR3 in DNA: TGTGCCAGCAGTCCAATGGGGGGGGTCAGGGAAAAACTGTTTTTT.

The chain carries TRBV19 and TRBJ1-1; D unclear. V was clipped by 4 bases and J by 0 bases, with 9 bases between them. The CDR3 length is 14 residues. Germline assignment: CDR1 LNHDA and CDR2 SQIVND (reference sequence). CDR3: CASSKPGMNTEAFF. In DNA form, the CDR3 reads TGTGCCAGTAGTAAGCCAGGCATGAACACTGAAGCTTTCTTT.